At least ten counts were recorded for the clone carrying this TCR beta chain. The CDR3 is 11 residues long. Looked up from germline, CDR1 is SQVTM and CDR2 is ANQGSEA. Trimming pared 6 bases from V and 11 bases from J, leaving 16 bases between. This entry belongs to a study of regulatory T cells in long-lasting Graves disease. Sequencing libraries for TCR beta were prepared with iRepertoire HTBI primers and Arm-PCR of CDR3 regions. As processed by the authors: Spanning all samples, the identified segments comprised around 64 TRBV and about 13 TRBJ. TCRdb passed the multiplex PCR reads through MiXCR, listing each CDR3 protein once. Here the V and J calls rest on TCRdb's processing, not on the authors' analysis. The sample has some 500,000 distinct CDR3 sequences, about 13% seen once. Time point here: newly diagnosed GD, antithyroid drugs for less than 3 months. Making the TCR library involved RNA that had been extracted from PBMCs.

These data are also associated with another study on T cells in Graves' hyperthyroidism and ophthalmopathy. That study adds: During a first-round RT-PCR of the TCR CDR3, the HTBI primer set was used. Model-based prediction identified ophthalmopathy a median roughly 6.1 months prior to its onset.

The sequence was obtained from a man younger than 40 with Graves disease. The sequenced sample was peripheral blood mononuclear cells (PBMCs), obtained at new diagnosis, from a patient treated with antithyroid drugs. The V and J genes are TRBV29-1 and TRBJ1-1, with D unresolved. In nucleotides, the CDR3 is TGCAGCGTGCCACAGAATCCGAGGGCTTTCTTT. Translating gives CSVPQNPRAFF.